This TCR beta chain was retrieved from a study of T cell responses to AZD1222 COVID-19 vaccine. Trimming left V 8 bases short and J 3 bases short, with 13 bases between. CDR1 and CDR2 (germline): MNHEY, SVGAGI. This CDR3 comprises 13 residues. The study, taken as a whole, reports: Vaccination with two AZD1222 doses was followed by a rise in Spike-specific TCR breadth and depth. Repertoires were obtained solely post-peak T cell response.

The assay was immunoSEQ multiplex PCR, and TCRdb's table has in-frame clones only and misses some. There are about 140,000 clones in the sample; 85% to 95% occur only once, and roughly 3.5% lies in the top ten. This clone has only a few counts. The antigen remains undetermined. The V call is TRBV6-5, the J call TRBJ1-1, with D maybe TRBD1 (5 bases). The source was peripheral blood, collected 28 days after the second AZD1222 dose. The sequence derives from an adult who received the AZD1222 COVID-19 vaccine. The CDR3 sequence is CASSAGGDTEAFF. DNA for the CDR3: TGTGCCAGCTCCGCCGGGGGAGACACTGAAGCTTTCTTT.